This T cell receptor (beta chain) was recorded in a study of blood T cell repertoires in COVID-19. Study as a whole: Some COVID-19 samples were acute and others convalescent; all came from the United States, Italy and Spain. PBMCs, B-cell-depleted T cells, or T cells were the source of the cDNA or gDNA that made up the material.

Original handling: Amplifying reference gene primers gave estimates of nucleated cell counts. The method was immunoSEQ multiplex PCR; TCRdb's version includes in-frame clones alone and lacks a portion of them. That table is the source of V, J and clone size, and D and trimming were worked out from the DNA. The data contain approximately 170,000 clones, 80% to 90% of them singletons. The CDR3 is 13 amino acids. Germline CDR1 and CDR2: MNHEY and SVGAGI. V trimming: 6 bases; J trimming: 4 bases; junction bases outside the gene matches: 5. The sequencing input was peripheral blood. The receptor's source is a woman in her 70s with acute or convalescent COVID-19. The chain combines TRBV6-5 with TRBJ2-7; 8 bases are a match to TRBD1. CDR3 coding DNA: TGTGCCAGCAGAGGACAGGGTTGGTACGAGCAGTACTTC. It translates to CASRGQGWYEQYF.